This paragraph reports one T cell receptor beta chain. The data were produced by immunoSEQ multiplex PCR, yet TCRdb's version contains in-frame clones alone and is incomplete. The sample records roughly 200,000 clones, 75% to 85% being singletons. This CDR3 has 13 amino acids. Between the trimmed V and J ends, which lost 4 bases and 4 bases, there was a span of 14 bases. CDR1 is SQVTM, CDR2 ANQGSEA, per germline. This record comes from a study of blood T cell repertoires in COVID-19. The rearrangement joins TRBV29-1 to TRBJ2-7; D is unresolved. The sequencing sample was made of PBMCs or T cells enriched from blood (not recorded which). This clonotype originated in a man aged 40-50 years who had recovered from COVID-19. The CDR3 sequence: CSVGLATSYEQYF. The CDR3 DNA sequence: TGCAGCGTTGGACTCGCCACCTCATACGAGCAGTACTTC.